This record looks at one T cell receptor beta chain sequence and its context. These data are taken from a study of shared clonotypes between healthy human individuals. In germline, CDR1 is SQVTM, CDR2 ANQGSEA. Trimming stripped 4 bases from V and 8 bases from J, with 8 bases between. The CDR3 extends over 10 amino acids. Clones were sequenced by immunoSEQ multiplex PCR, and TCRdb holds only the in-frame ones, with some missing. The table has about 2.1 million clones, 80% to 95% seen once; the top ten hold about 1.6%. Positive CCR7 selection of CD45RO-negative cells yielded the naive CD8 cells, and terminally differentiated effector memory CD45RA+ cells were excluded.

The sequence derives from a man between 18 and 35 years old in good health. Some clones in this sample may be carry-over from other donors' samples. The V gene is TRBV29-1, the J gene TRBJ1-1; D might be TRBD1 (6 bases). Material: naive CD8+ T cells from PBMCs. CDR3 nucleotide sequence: TGCAGCGTTGGGACAGTGGAAGCTTTCTTT. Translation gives CSVGTVEAFF. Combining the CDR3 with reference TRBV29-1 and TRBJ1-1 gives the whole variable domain SAVISQKPSRDICQRGTSLTIQCQVDSQVTMMFWYRQQPGQSLTLIATANQGSEATYESGFVIDKFPISRPNLTFSTLTVSNMSPEDSSIYLCSVGTVEAFFGQGTRLTVV.